The present TCR beta chain was sequenced within a study of blood T cell repertoires in COVID-19. Across the study: The cDNA or gDNA used as material had been derived from T cells, B-cell-depleted T cells, or PBMCs.

In the study's own analysis: Nucleated cell counts were estimated from reference gene primer amplification. TCRdb's table, derived via immunoSEQ multiplex PCR, lists solely in-frame clones and lacks some. The V and J calls and the clone size are those of that table, but D and trimming were determined from the DNA. Found here are some 160,000 clones, 65% to 85% of them singletons; the top ten hold around 5%. Losses at the gene ends were 4 bases for V and 1 base for J; bases not matched to a gene: 9. The CDR3 totals 16 residues. Germline assignment: CDR1 SGHRS and CDR2 YFSETQ. Sequencing input: peripheral blood. V and J are TRBV5-1 and TRBJ1-2, with 8 bases that match TRBD1. This sequence was found in a woman aged 50 to 60 with acute or convalescent COVID-19. Here the CDR3 DNA reads TGCGCCAGCAGCCTTGGGACAGGATTATTTAACTATGGCTACACCTTC. Amino acid sequence: CASSLGTGLFNYGYTF.